This TCR beta chain is from a study of CD4 T cells in relation to SARS-CoV-2 and coronaviruses. Study conclusions and caveats: No donor gave both pre-pandemic and post-infection samples. In approximately 71% of donors, memory CD4+ clonotypes crossrecognized SARS-CoV-2 and at least one common cold coronavirus spike.

Unexposed donor CD4+ T cells date from 2011-2018, before the COVID-19 pandemic. Naive and memory CD4+ T cells came from enriched cryopreserved PBMCs. The CDR3 has 12 amino acids. The ends were cut back, 3 bases at V and 2 bases at J, with 5 bases in the middle. The germline CDR1 and CDR2 sequences are LGHDT and YNNKEL (reference sequence). Assay used: immunoSEQ multiplex PCR; TCRdb lists only in-frame clones, some missing. The table lists about 59,000 clones, roughly 89% of them singletons. As regards this clone: No antigen is known for it.

V and J are TRBV3-1 (or the pseudogene TRBV3-2) and TRBJ2-7; D uncertain. The source is a human donor in good health. The material sequenced was memory CD4+ T cells from PBMCs. CDR3 in amino acids: CASSQGTYEQYF. CDR3 DNA: TGTGCCAGCAGCCAGGGAACCTACGAGCAGTACTTC.